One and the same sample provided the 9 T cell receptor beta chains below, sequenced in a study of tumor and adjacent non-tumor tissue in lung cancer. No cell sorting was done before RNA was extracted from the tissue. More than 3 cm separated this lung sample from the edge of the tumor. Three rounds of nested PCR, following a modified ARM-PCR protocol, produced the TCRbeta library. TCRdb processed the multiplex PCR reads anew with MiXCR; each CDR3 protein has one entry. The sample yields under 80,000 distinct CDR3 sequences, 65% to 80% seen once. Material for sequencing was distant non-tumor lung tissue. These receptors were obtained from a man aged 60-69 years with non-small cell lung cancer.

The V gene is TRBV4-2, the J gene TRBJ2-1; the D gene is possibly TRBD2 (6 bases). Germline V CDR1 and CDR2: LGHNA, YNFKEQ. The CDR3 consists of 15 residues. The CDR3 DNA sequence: TGTGTAAGCAGCCAAGAACTAGCTAGGGATAATGAGCAGTTCTTC. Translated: CVSSQELARDNEQFF.

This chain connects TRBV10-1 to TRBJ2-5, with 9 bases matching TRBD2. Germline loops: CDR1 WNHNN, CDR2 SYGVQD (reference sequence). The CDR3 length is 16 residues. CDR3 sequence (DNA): TGCGCAAGCTGTGACATCGCTAGCGGGGAGAGGGAGACCCAGTACTTC. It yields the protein CASCDIASGERETQYF.

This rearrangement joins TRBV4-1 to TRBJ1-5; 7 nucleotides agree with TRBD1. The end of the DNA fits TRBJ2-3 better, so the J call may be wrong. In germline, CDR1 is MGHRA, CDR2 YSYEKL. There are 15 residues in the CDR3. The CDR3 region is CARTISGTENRPQYF. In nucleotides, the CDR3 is TGCGCCAGGACTATTTCCGGGACAGAGAATCGGCCCCAGTATTTT.

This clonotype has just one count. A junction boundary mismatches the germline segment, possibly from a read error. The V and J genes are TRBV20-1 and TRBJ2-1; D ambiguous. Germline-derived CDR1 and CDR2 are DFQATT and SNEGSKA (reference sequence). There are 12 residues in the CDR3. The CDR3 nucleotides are TGCAGTGGTAGAGGACCGAAAAATGAGCAGTTCTTC. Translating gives CSGRGPKNEQFF.

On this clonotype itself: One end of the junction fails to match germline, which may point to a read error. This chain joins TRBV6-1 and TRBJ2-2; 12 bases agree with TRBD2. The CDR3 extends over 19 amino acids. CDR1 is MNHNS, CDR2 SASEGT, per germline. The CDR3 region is CASSDRTGLAGWTAGKLLF. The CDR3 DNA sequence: TGTGCCAGCAGTGATAGGACGGGACTAGCGGGCTGGACGGCCGGGAAGCTGTTATTT.

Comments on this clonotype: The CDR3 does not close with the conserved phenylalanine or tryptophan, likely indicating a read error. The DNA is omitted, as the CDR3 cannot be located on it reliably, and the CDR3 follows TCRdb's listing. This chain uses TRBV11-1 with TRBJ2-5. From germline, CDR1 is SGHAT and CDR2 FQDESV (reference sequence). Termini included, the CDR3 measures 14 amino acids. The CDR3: CASSKDMYQETHYL.

The CDR3 DNA reads as TGTGCCAGGAGCCGGTGGGGAGAGCGGCCAGACACGAAGTATTTT. Its protein is CARSRWGERPDTKYF. The rearrangement links TRBV5-5 to TRBJ2-3; tentative D call: TRBD2 (5 bases). There are 15 residues in the CDR3. The V gene lost 8 bases and the J gene lost 13 bases, with 29 bases spanning the gap. Germline V gives CDR1 SGHKS, CDR2 YYEKEE (reference sequence).

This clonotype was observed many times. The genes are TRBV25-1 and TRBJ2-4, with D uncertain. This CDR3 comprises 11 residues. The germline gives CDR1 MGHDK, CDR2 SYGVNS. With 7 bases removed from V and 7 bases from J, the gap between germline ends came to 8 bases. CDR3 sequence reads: CASTSSNIQYF. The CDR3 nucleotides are TGTGCCAGCACATCCTCTAACATTCAGTACTTC.

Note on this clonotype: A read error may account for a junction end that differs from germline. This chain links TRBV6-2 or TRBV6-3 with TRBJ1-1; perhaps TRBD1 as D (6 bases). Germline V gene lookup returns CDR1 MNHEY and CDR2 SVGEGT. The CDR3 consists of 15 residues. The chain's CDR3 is CASRKGEQMNIEAFF. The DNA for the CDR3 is TGTGCCAGCAGAAAGGGGGAACAGATGAACATTGAAGCTTTCTTT.